This is a list of T cell receptor beta chains from one sample in a study of T cell changes during pregnancy in multiple sclerosis. Sequenced by immunoSEQ multiplex PCR; TCRdb stores in-frame clones only, minus some. The table lists almost 35,000 clones, just over 90% of them singletons. The sequenced sample was CD8+ T cells from peripheral blood mononuclear cells, obtained in the first trimester of pregnancy. The receptors here all came from a female donor with multiple sclerosis, enrolled in a pregnancy study. Both conserved end residues are part of each CDR3. A D gene is named only where the DNA matches it firmly. Size is stated for part of the rows, as once, few or many counts, or as a class when the clone is expanded.

clone_size	v_call	d_call	j_call	cdr3_nt	cdr3_aa
once	TRBV5-4	TRBD2	TRBJ2-7	TGTGCCAGCAGCTTCGGACTAGCGATAGACGAGCAGTACTTC	CASSFGLAIDEQYF
.	TRBV19	TRBD2	TRBJ2-3	TGTGCCAGTAGTTGGGGGGGTATAGATACGCAGTATTTT	CASSWGGIDTQYF
.	TRBV29-1	.	TRBJ1-1	TGCAGCGTTGCGGGCAGGGTAGGGGCTTTCTTT	CSVAGRVGAFF
.	TRBV13	.	TRBJ1-2	TGTGCCAGCGGCTTAGGGGCGGGCTATGGCTACACCTTC	CASGLGAGYGYTF
.	TRBV2	.	TRBJ1-5	TGTGCCAGCAGTTATCGGGAGGAAGGTCAGCCCCAGCATTTT	CASSYREEGQPQHF
once	TRBV28	TRBD1	TRBJ1-1	TGTGCCAGCAGTTCACACAGGGGGCTTACTGAAGCTTTCTTT	CASSSHRGLTEAFF
.	TRBV5-1	TRBD2	TRBJ2-7	TGCGCCAGCAGCTTGGAAGGACTAGCGTCCTCCTACGAGCAGTACTTC	CASSLEGLASSYEQYF
.	TRBV27	.	TRBJ2-5	TGTGCCAGCAAGATGGACAGCCAAGAGACCCAGTACTTC	CASKMDSQETQYF
.	TRBV9	TRBD1	TRBJ1-1	TGTGCCAGCAGCCCCATGACAGGGGTGAACACTGAAGCTTTCTTT	CASSPMTGVNTEAFF
.	TRBV7-2	TRBD2	TRBJ2-3	TGTGCCAGCAGCTTAGGAGCGGGAGGCCGTGATACGCAGTATTTT	CASSLGAGGRDTQYF
.	TRBV7-9	TRBD1	TRBJ2-7	TGTGCCAGCAGCCCCATTCCGGGACAGGGCTCCTACGAGCAGTACTTC	CASSPIPGQGSYEQYF
.	TRBV6-5	.	TRBJ2-7	TGTGCCAGCAGTTACTCGAGCGGGTCCTACGAGCAGTACTTC	CASSYSSGSYEQYF
.	TRBV15	.	TRBJ2-7	TGTGCCACCAGCAGAGAAGGGAGTGCGGGATACGAGCAGTACTTC	CATSREGSAGYEQYF
.	TRBV7-3	TRBD2	TRBJ2-1	TGTGCCAGCAGCGCCCCTACTAGCGGGGGGGACAATGAGCAGTTCTTC	CASSAPTSGGDNEQFF
.	TRBV6-5	.	TRBJ2-2	TGTGCCACGTTACAGGGTGCGAACACCGGGGAGCTGTTTTTT	CATLQGANTGELFF
.	TRBV27	.	TRBJ2-7	TGTGCCAGCAGTTTATCGACTAGTTACGAGCAGTACTTC	CASSLSTSYEQYF
.	TRBV27	.	TRBJ2-5	TGTGCCACCGGTAGAATAGACACGGAGTACTTC	CATGRIDTEYF
.	TRBV12-5	.	TRBJ2-1	TGTGCTAGTGGTTTGGGCCTAGGAGGCAATAATGAGCAGTTCTTC	CASGLGLGGNNEQFF
.	TRBV28	TRBD2	TRBJ2-7	TGTGCCAGCAGTTTACGCAGCGGGACTTACGAGCAGTACTTC	CASSLRSGTYEQYF
.	TRBV13	TRBD1	TRBJ2-2	TGTGCCAGCAGCTGGATCCCGGACAGGGGGACCGGGGAGCTGTTTTTT	CASSWIPDRGTGELFF
.	TRBV28	TRBD2	TRBJ2-5	TGTGCCAGCAGTTTTAGGTGGGCGGGGGACCAAGAGACCCAGTACTTC	CASSFRWAGDQETQYF
few	TRBV19	.	TRBJ2-2	TGTGCCAGTAGTCCCATCAGGGATACCGGGGAGCTGTTTTTT	CASSPIRDTGELFF
.	TRBV28	TRBD2	TRBJ2-7	TGTGCCAGCAGTTCGACTAGCGGGAGGAACGAGCAGTACTTC	CASSSTSGRNEQYF
.	TRBV30	.	TRBJ1-4	TGTGCCTGGAGCTCAGAGGAGAGTGAAAAACTGTTTTTT	CAWSSEESEKLFF
.	TRBV15	.	TRBJ2-1	TGTGCCACCAGCAGACTATACAATGAGCAGTTCTTC	CATSRLYNEQFF
.	TRBV15	TRBD1	TRBJ1-5	TGTGCCACCAGCAGAGACCCAGCGGGACAGGGGAATCAGCCCCAGCATTTT	CATSRDPAGQGNQPQHF
.	TRBV28	.	TRBJ1-1	TGTGCCAGCAGCTGGGTCAGGGTCGCGACTGAAGCTTTCTTT	CASSWVRVATEAFF
.	TRBV4-1	.	TRBJ2-1	TGCGCCAGCAGCCAAGATCGGGGGTTTTTTAAGTTCTTC	CASSQDRGFFKFF
.	TRBV5-6	TRBD2	TRBJ2-1	TGTGCCAGCAGCTTGGGGGCTAGCGGGATGCTTGATGAGCAGTTCTTC	CASSLGASGMLDEQFF
.	TRBV27	TRBD2	TRBJ2-1	TGTGCCAGCAGTTCGGGGACTAGCGGGAGATCTCAGTCCTACAATGAGCAGTTCTTC	CASSSGTSGRSQSYNEQFF
.	TRBV19	.	TRBJ2-7	TGTGCCAGTAGTATTAACTCCGAGCAGTACTTC	CASSINSEQYF